This TCR beta chain was recorded in a study of blood T cell repertoires in COVID-19. The CDR3 covers 13 residues. The germline CDR1 and CDR2 sequences are LNHDA and SQIVND (reference sequence). V lost 2 bases, J lost 8 bases, and 4 bases stayed unmatched. TCRdb keeps only in-frame clones here, not all; method: immunoSEQ multiplex PCR. The repertoire consists of about 300,000 clones, with around nine tenths occurring once and the leading ten covering roughly 5%. This chain uses TRBV19 with TRBJ1-2; 8 nucleotides agree with TRBD1. The sequence came from a man aged 35 to 55 with acute or convalescent COVID-19. Sequences were obtained from peripheral blood. CDR3 sequence (DNA): TGTGCCAGTAGTATACAGGGGGCTTTGGGCTACACCTTC. Its protein is CASSIQGALGYTF.